The 14 T cell receptor beta chains given below trace back to one sample, sequenced in a study of cytomegalovirus exposure and HLA in healthy donors. This PCR relied on a set of 60 Vbeta primers and 13 Jbeta primers. Using immunoSEQ multiplex PCR, the repertoire was profiled, and TCRdb retains in-frame clones only, with some absent. The sample holds about 100,000 clones; 80% are singletons and the top ten take 5.5% to 8%. Sample: PBMCs. These receptors all come from a man under 40 in good health and CMV-seronegative.

V and J are TRBV10-1 and TRBJ1-2; D unresolved. This CDR3 is 13 amino acids long. V was cut by 3 bases and J by 4 bases, with 9 bases left in between. Germline V gives CDR1 WNHNN, CDR2 SYGVQD (reference sequence). CDR3 residues: CASSEWESYGYTF. CDR3 DNA: TGCGCCAGCAGTGAATGGGAGAGCTATGGCTACACCTTC.

The V and J genes are TRBV7-8 and TRBJ1-3; D ambiguous. This CDR3 is built from 14 residues. V dropped 1 base and J dropped 1 base, with 5 bases sitting between them. Germline CDR1 SGHVS, CDR2 FQNEAQ. The CDR3 protein is CASSLGDSGNTIYF. CDR3 coding DNA: TGTGCCAGCAGCTTAGGAGATTCTGGAAACACCATATATTTT.

The chain joins TRBV10-2 to TRBJ2-7; no reliable D call. With 0 bases removed from V and 6 bases from J, the gap between germline ends came to 9 bases. Germline V lookup: CDR1 WSHSY, CDR2 SAAADI. This CDR3 region has 13 residues. The CDR3 DNA reads as TGCGCCAGCAGTGAGTCGGGCTACCGCGAGCAGTACTTC. Translation gives CASSESGYREQYF.

Only one count was recorded for this clone. The gene calls are TRBV5-1 and TRBJ1-5, with 7 bases aligning to TRBD1. Germline-derived CDR1 and CDR2 are SGHRS and YFSETQ. This CDR3 comprises 13 residues. Unmatched junction bases numbered 3, after V lost 6 bases and J lost 3 bases. CDR3 DNA: TGCGCCAGCAAAGGACAGGCCAATCAGCCCCAGCATTTT. This sequence encodes CASKGQANQPQHF.

CDR3 protein: CASNDRGLGQPQHF. The CDR3 nucleotides read TGTGCCAGCAACGACAGGGGGCTTGGTCAGCCCCAGCATTTT. The rearrangement joins TRBV28 to TRBJ1-5, with 10 bases identical to TRBD1. This CDR3 has 14 residues. The J segment lost 6 bases and the V segment lost 7 bases, leaving 6 bases of the junction unmatched. CDR1 MDHEN and CDR2 SYDVKM come from the germline V gene. Full variable domain (missing parts from reference TRBV28 and TRBJ1-5): DVKVTQSSRYLVKRTGEKVFLECVQDMDHENMFWYRQDPGLGLRLIYFSYDVKMKEKGDIPEGYSVSREKKERFSLILESASTNQTSMYLCASNDRGLGQPQHFGDGTRLSIL.

The V call is TRBV10-2, the J call TRBJ2-1; perhaps TRBD1 as D (6 bases). CDR1 and CDR2 from the germline V gene are WSHSY and SAAADI. The CDR3 has 14 amino acids. Trimming pared 6 bases from V and 9 bases from J, leaving 18 bases between. CDR3 DNA sequence: TGCGCCAGCAGGAACCAGGACAGCGCTGGTGAGCAGTTCTTC. Residues: CASRNQDSAGEQFF.

Comments on this clone: One end of the junction does not line up with germline, which may come from a read error. This sample includes further DNA sequences coding for the same CDR3. V usage is TRBV27 and J usage is TRBJ1-6, with 8 positions matching TRBD1. In germline, CDR1 is MNHEY, CDR2 SMNVEV (reference sequence). The CDR3 has 17 residues. The CDR3 DNA sequence: TGTGCCAGCAGTTTATGGGACAGGAGCTCCTATAATTCCCCCCTCCACTTT. It specifies CASSLWDRSSYNSPLHF.

This clone was picked up one time. The chain recombines TRBV7-9 with TRBJ2-1, with D possibly being TRBD2 (5 bases). Germline CDR1 is SEHNR and CDR2 is FQNEAQ (reference sequence). The CDR3 runs 16 residues. The V and J ends lost 1 base and 3 bases respectively, with 13 bases between them. The CDR3 sequence: CASSLDSEGLYNEQFF. CDR3 nucleotides: TGTGCCAGCAGCTTAGATTCCGAGGGCCTCTACAATGAGCAGTTCTTC.

This clone occurred many times. The chain carries TRBV27 and TRBJ1-6, with D perhaps matching TRBD1 (6 bases). CDR3 length equals 13 residues. Trimming removed 4 bases at V and 7 bases at J, with 8 bases between. From germline, CDR1 is MNHEY and CDR2 SMNVEV (reference sequence). The CDR3 sequence is CASSSRGNSPLHF. The DNA of the CDR3 is TGTGCCAGCAGTTCCAGGGGAAATTCACCCCTCCACTTT.

The V call is TRBV7-8, the J call TRBJ1-1, with 7 positions matching TRBD1. Germline values: CDR1 SGHVS, CDR2 FQNEAQ. The CDR3 has 17 amino acids. After removal of 2 bases from V and 4 bases from J, the junction contained 13 bases not matched to a gene. The CDR3 is CASSLRLIRQGGTEAFF. CDR3 in DNA: TGTGCCAGCAGCTTAAGATTGATCCGACAGGGCGGCACTGAAGCTTTCTTT.

V is TRBV4-3 and J is TRBJ2-2; a weak D match, TRBD2 (5 bases). The CDR3 covers 18 residues. Germline V gives CDR1 LGHNA, CDR2 YSLEER. V was clipped by 0 bases and J by 0 bases, with 14 bases between them. The CDR3 reads CASSQEPSGVTNTGELFF. The CDR3 DNA follows: TGCGCCAGCAGCCAAGAGCCCAGCGGAGTAACGAACACCGGGGAGCTGTTTTTT.

The chain uses TRBV11-2 and TRBJ2-2, with TRBD1 identical over 9 bases. Germline lookup yields CDR1 SGHAT and CDR2 FQNNGV. This CDR3 spans 14 amino acids. The V and J ends lost 8 bases and 4 bases, in that order; junction bases with no gene match: 5. The chain's CDR3 is CASGTGGVTGELFF. DNA for the CDR3: TGTGCCAGCGGAACAGGGGGCGTCACCGGGGAGCTGTTTTTT.

With respect to this clone: Other DNA sequences in this specimen translate into the identical CDR3. This sequence joins TRBV7-9 and TRBJ2-2; TRBD1 matches at 12 bases. The CDR3 length is 16 residues. From germline, CDR1 is SEHNR and CDR2 FQNEAQ (reference sequence). Losses at the gene ends were 5 bases for V and 4 bases for J; bases not matched to a gene: 5. The CDR3 DNA reads as TGTGCCAGCAGCAAACCGGGACAGGGGGCCACCGGGGAGCTGTTTTTT. Protein sequence: CASSKPGQGATGELFF.

The V gene is TRBV19, the J gene TRBJ2-7; 11 bases line up with TRBD2. Germline loops: CDR1 LNHDA, CDR2 SQIVND (reference sequence). This CDR3 is built from 16 residues. The V and J ends lost 6 bases and 1 base, in that order; junction bases with no gene match: 8. The CDR3 sequence is CASRRTLAGGSYEQYF. DNA for the CDR3: TGTGCCAGTAGGAGGACCCTAGCGGGAGGATCCTACGAGCAGTACTTC. The entire variable domain, with the rest obtained from reference TRBV19 and TRBJ2-7, is as follows: DGGITQSPKYLFRKEGQNVTLSCEQNLNHDAMYWYRQDPGQGLRLIYYSQIVNDFQKGDIAEGYSVSREKKESFPLTVTSAQKNPTAFYLCASRRTLAGGSYEQYFGPGTRLTVT.